The 13 T cell receptor beta chains listed next were all sequenced from one sample in a study of OX40 agonist ivuxolimab in advanced cancers. Receptors were amplified or captured by the immunoSEQ multiplex PCR assay. TCRdb carries this immuneACCESS record with in-frame sequences only. Its versions omit some clonotypes, under half of them owing to an unresolved V gene in the studies checked, with the rest unexplained. Present in this sample are about 35,000 clones, around four fifths of which were seen just once. The ten largest clones take up about 25% of the sample. The specimen comprised CD4+ or CD8+ T cells sorted from blood, sampled in a trial of the OX40 agonist ivuxolimab. The source is an adult with an advanced solid tumor such as melanoma, head and neck, liver or kidney cancer.

CDR3 sequence: CASSLSGSFDEQYF. In DNA, the CDR3 is TGTGCCAGCAGTTTATCCGGGAGTTTCGACGAGCAGTACTTC. The V call is TRBV27, the J call TRBJ2-7; D is possibly TRBD2 (6 bases). Trimming took off 0 bases at V and 5 bases at J, with 11 bases between the two ends. This CDR3 has 14 amino acids. CDR1 is MNHEY, CDR2 SMNVEV, per germline (reference sequence).

The chain links TRBV6-5 to TRBJ1-5; D gene uncertain. The CDR3 has 15 amino acids. Germline CDR1 reads MNHEY; CDR2 reads SVGAGI. The V end was cut by 5 bases, the J end by 5 bases, with 16 bases between. CDR3 DNA: TGTGCCAGCAGTCTTGGAAAAAAAGGAGATCAGCCCCAGCATTTT. Protein sequence: CASSLGKKGDQPQHF.

This chain connects TRBV9 to TRBJ1-5; D unresolved. Germline CDR1 is SGDLS and CDR2 is YYNGEE. V was trimmed by 0 bases and J by 1 base, leaving 8 bases between them. This CDR3 region has 15 residues. This CDR3 reads CASSVDGVSNQPQHF. The DNA for the CDR3 is TGTGCCAGCAGCGTAGATGGGGTCAGCAATCAGCCCCAGCATTTT.

The chain uses TRBV29-1 and TRBJ2-2; D may be TRBD2 (5 bases). V was pared by 6 bases and J by 8 bases, with 13 bases between. Germline CDR1 is SQVTM and CDR2 is ANQGSEA. CDR3 length: 12 amino acids. The CDR3 DNA follows: TGCAGCGTACTTCTCGGAGGTGGGGAGCTGTTTTTT. Its protein is CSVLLGGGELFF.

V is TRBV5-4 and J is TRBJ1-2, with 7 bases fitting TRBD1. The J segment lost 6 bases and the V segment lost 3 bases, leaving 2 bases of the junction unmatched. The V gene's germline CDR1 is SGHNT and CDR2 YYREEE (reference sequence). The CDR3 loop spans 12 amino acids. CDR3 nucleotides: TGTGCCAGCAGCTCCGGGACAGATGGCTACACCTTC. This gives the protein CASSSGTDGYTF.

There are a few counts of this clone. The chain carries TRBV6-6 and TRBJ2-2; D is uncertain. The ends were cut back, 10 bases at V and 3 bases at J, with 3 bases in the middle. Germline CDR1 reads MNHNY; CDR2 reads SVGAGI (reference sequence). CDR3 size: 10 residues. CDR3 DNA sequence: TGTGCCACCTACACCGGGGAGCTGTTTTTT. Residues: CATYTGELFF.

The V gene is TRBV13, the J gene TRBJ2-5; the D gene is possibly TRBD2 (5 bases). Trimming removed 5 bases from V and 7 bases from J, with 11 bases in between. CDR1 and CDR2 from the germline V gene are PRHDT and FYEKMQ (reference sequence). The CDR3 is made up of 12 amino acids. The chain's CDR3 is CASSPPRGTQYF. For the CDR3, the DNA is TGTGCCAGCAGCCCGCCCCGGGGGACCCAGTACTTC.

This chain joins TRBV29-1 and TRBJ1-1; D is unresolved. V was clipped by 3 bases and J by 1 base, with 0 bases between them. CDR1 is SQVTM, CDR2 ANQGSEA, per germline. The CDR3 loop spans 10 amino acids. CDR3 loop: CSVENTEAFF. Written as DNA, the CDR3 is TGCAGCGTTGAGAACACTGAAGCTTTCTTT.

Remarks on this clone: It is unclear where the CDR3 begins or ends on the DNA, so no DNA is shown, and the CDR3 is as TCRdb lists it. The rearrangement uses TRBV28 and TRBJ1-5; TRBD1 was called by the table and not checked on the DNA. The CDR3 comprises 21 residues, both ends counted. Germline values: CDR1 MDHEN, CDR2 SYDVKM. Here the CDR3 reads CARALCTSVPAVYRSRQPQHF.

This clone occurred a few times. The CDR3 coding sequence is TGTGCCAGCAGCCTATCCCTAAGACGGCCCAACAATGAGCAGTTCTTC. Its translation is CASSLSLRRPNNEQFF. The chain carries TRBV14 and TRBJ2-1; no firm D call. V lost 4 bases and J 5 bases, leaving 18 bases between the germline ends. Germline loops: CDR1 SGHDN, CDR2 FVKESK. This CDR3 is 16 amino acids long.

The chain links TRBV19 to TRBJ2-1; perhaps D is TRBD1 or TRBD2 (5 bases each). Looked up from germline, CDR1 is LNHDA and CDR2 is SQIVND (reference sequence). V lost 5 bases to trimming and J lost 0 bases, with 17 bases between them. The CDR3 has 17 residues. CDR3 sequence: CASSLTLGDVSYNEQFF. CDR3 DNA sequence: TGTGCCAGTAGTCTTACGCTTGGGGACGTCTCCTACAATGAGCAGTTCTTC.

This clone has a handful of counts. V is TRBV4-2 and J is TRBJ1-2; possibly TRBD1 for D (5 bases). Germline assignment: CDR1 LGHNA and CDR2 YNFKEQ. The CDR3 covers 15 residues. Trimming cost V 0 bases and J 4 bases, with 12 bases left between them. The chain's CDR3 is CASSQDNSGTYGYTF. In nucleotides, the CDR3 is TGTGCCAGCAGCCAAGATAATTCGGGGACCTATGGCTACACCTTC.

DNA for the CDR3: TGTGCCAGCATCATGGGGGACTTTAATAATTCACCCCTCCACTTT. Amino acids: CASIMGDFNNSPLHF. This chain connects TRBV28 to TRBJ1-6, with D tentatively TRBD1 (5 bases). V was pared by 7 bases and J by 5 bases, with 15 bases between. CDR1 MDHEN and CDR2 SYDVKM come from the germline V gene. This CDR3 is built from 15 residues.